The 7 T cell receptor beta chains below all came from one sample that was sequenced in a study of blood T cell repertoires in COVID-19. Repertoires were generated with immunoSEQ multiplex PCR, while TCRdb's copy carries only in-frame clones and drops some. Of 180,000 or so clones listed, roughly 86% are singletons. The sample was peripheral blood. The receptors shown here come from a man aged 18-30 years with acute or convalescent COVID-19.

The chain uses TRBV29-1 and TRBJ1-1, with 7 bases matching TRBD1. The CDR3 has 10 residues. V lost 6 bases and J lost 8; bases outside the gene matches: 3. Germline-derived CDR1 and CDR2 are SQVTM and ANQGSEA. The CDR3 nucleotides are TGCAGCGTCGAGACAGGGGAAGCTTTCTTT. It specifies CSVETGEAFF. Using reference TRBV29-1 and TRBJ1-1 for the parts outside the CDR3, the full variable domain is SAVISQKPSRDICQRGTSLTIQCQVDSQVTMMFWYRQQPGQSLTLIATANQGSEATYESGFVIDKFPISRPNLTFSTLTVSNMSPEDSSIYLCSVETGEAFFGQGTRLTVV.

V is TRBV7-6 and J is TRBJ2-5; D is unresolved. V shed 5 bases and J shed 5 bases, with 18 bases lying between them. The length of the CDR3 is 15 residues. In germline, CDR1 is SGHVS, CDR2 FNYEAQ. The CDR3 reads CASSRSRSGQETQYF. CDR3 DNA: TGTGCCAGCAGCCGATCCCGATCTGGCCAGGAGACCCAGTACTTC.

The chain links TRBV6-5 to TRBJ1-5; possible D gene TRBD1, 6 bases. Trimming removed 6 bases at V and 0 bases at J, with 9 bases between. The CDR3 contains 14 residues. CDR1 and CDR2 from the germline V gene are MNHEY and SVGAGI. The CDR3 sequence is CASRGQHSNQPQHF. CDR3 DNA: TGTGCCAGCAGAGGACAGCATAGCAATCAGCCCCAGCATTTT.

The chain is built from TRBV18 and TRBJ1-2, with D possibly matching TRBD1 (5 bases). This CDR3 region has 15 residues. Between the trimmed V and J ends, which lost 3 bases and 5 bases, there was a span of 16 bases. Looked up from germline, CDR1 is KGHSH and CDR2 is LQKENI. CDR3 bases: TGTGCCAGCTCACCCCCTGGGCAGGGTGGATATGGCTACACCTTC. The encoded protein is CASSPPGQGGYGYTF.

In its sample, this clone was seen a few times. V is TRBV9 and J is TRBJ1-6; 11 bases fit TRBD1. Per germline, CDR1 SGDLS and CDR2 YYNGEE. V lost 2 bases to trimming and J lost 9 bases; unmatched junction nucleotides: 4. The CDR3 is 15 residues long. For the CDR3, the DNA is TGTGCCAGCAGCGTCGGACAGGGGGCGGCTTCACCCCTCCACTTT. Translated, it gives CASSVGQGAASPLHF.

The J gene is TRBJ1-2, the V gene TRBV29-1; the D gene is possibly TRBD1 (5 bases). This CDR3 comprises 10 residues. The germline gives CDR1 SQVTM, CDR2 ANQGSEA. V lost 1 base and J 8 bases, leaving 5 bases between the germline ends. The CDR3 spells CSVEGGGYTF. CDR3 DNA: TGCAGCGTTGAAGGGGGCGGCTACACCTTC. The full variable domain, completed using reference TRBV29-1 and TRBJ1-2, is SAVISQKPSRDICQRGTSLTIQCQVDSQVTMMFWYRQQPGQSLTLIATANQGSEATYESGFVIDKFPISRPNLTFSTLTVSNMSPEDSSIYLCSVEGGGYTFGSGTRLTVV.

This chain joins TRBV6-5 and TRBJ1-4; TRBD1 matches at 7 bases. Per germline, CDR1 MNHEY and CDR2 SVGAGI. V was clipped by 7 bases and J by 7 bases; unmatched bases: 6. The CDR3 consists of 13 residues. DNA of the CDR3: TGTGCCAGCACAGAGACAGGGACTGAAAAACTGTTTTTT. It yields the protein CASTETGTEKLFF.